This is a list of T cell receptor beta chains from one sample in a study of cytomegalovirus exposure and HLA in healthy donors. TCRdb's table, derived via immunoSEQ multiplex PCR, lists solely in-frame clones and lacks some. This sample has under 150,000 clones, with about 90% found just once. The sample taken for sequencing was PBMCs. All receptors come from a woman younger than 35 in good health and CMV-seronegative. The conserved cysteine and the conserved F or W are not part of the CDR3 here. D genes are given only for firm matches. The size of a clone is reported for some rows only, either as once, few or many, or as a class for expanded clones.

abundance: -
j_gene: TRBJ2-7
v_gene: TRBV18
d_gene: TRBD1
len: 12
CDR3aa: ASSPGTGGVEQY

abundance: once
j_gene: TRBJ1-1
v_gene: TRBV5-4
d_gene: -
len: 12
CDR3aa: ASSLRSGELEAF

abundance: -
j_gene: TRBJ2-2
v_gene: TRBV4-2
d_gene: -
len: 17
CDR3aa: ASSQGLAARRPNTGELF

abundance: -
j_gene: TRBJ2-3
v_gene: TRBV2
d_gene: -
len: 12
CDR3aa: ASSPRGPTDTQY

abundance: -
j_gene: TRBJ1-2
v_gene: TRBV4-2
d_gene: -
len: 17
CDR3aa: ASSQVAALEEPLYYGYT

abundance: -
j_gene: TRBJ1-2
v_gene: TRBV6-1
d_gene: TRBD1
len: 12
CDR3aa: ASRGQGRGDGYT

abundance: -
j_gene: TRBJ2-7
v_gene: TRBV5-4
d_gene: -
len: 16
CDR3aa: ASSLKNVRDFSPYEQY

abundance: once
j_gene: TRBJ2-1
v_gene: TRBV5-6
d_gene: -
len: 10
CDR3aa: ASSLARGGKF

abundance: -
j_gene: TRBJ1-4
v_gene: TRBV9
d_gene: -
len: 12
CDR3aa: ASSPRPGSEKLF

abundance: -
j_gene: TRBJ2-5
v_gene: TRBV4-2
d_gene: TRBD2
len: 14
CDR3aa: ASSQGLAGGQETQY

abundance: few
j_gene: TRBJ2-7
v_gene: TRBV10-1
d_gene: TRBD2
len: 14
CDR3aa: ASSKRASGGPYEQY

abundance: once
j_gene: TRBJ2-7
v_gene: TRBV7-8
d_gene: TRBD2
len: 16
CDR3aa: ASSLAGSGRATTYEQY

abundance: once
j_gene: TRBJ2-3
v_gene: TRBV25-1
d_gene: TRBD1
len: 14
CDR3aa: ASSGPGTGMSDTQY

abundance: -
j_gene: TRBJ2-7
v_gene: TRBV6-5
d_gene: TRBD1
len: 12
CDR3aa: ASSIRTGLNEQY

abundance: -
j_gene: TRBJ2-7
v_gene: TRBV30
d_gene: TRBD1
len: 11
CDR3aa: AWTRDRAHEQY

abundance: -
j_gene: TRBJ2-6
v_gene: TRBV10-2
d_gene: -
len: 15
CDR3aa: ASSWGIDRSGANVLT

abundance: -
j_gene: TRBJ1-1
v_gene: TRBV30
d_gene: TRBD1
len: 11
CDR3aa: AWRLTGGTEAF

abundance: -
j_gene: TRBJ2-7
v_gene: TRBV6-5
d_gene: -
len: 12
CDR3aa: ASRPAGNSYEQY

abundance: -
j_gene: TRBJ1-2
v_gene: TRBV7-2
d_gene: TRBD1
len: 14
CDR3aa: ASSRKTGTGTYGYT

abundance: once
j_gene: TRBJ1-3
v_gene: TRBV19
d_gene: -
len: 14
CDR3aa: ASTKTGKITGNTIY

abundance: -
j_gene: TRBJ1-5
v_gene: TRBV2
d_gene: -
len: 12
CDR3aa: ASRSIDQGQPQH

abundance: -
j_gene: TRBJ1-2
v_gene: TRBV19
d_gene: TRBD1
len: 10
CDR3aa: ASGTGGYGYT

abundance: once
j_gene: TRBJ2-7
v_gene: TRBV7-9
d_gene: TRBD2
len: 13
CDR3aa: ASSSRLAGSYEQY

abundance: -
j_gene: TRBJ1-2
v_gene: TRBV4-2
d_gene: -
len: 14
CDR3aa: ASSQDGGSLGSGYT

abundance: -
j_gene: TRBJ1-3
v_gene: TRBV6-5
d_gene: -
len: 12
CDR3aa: ASRRERSGNTIY

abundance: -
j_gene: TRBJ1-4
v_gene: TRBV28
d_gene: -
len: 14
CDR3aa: ASSRGSEATNEKLF

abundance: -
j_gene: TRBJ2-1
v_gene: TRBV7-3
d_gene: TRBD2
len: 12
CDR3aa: ASSRAGNYNEQF

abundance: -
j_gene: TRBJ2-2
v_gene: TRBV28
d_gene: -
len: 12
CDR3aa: ASSLVRVTGELF

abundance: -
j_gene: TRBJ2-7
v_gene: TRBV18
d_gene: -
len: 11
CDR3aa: ASSPRAAYEQY

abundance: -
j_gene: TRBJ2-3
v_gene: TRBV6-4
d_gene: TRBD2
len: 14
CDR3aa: ASSDSASGGTDTQY

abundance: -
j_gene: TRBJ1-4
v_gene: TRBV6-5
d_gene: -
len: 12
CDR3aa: ASRPQGGNEKLF

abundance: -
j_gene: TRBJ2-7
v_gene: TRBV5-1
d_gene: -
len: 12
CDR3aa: ASSGGRTSSEQY

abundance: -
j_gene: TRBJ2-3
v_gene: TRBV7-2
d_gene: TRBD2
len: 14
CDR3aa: ASSGISGRPPDTQY

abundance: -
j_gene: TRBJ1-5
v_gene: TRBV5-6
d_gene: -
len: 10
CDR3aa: ASSLLNQPQH

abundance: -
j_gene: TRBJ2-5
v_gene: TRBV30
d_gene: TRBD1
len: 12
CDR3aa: AWSLYRGRRTQY

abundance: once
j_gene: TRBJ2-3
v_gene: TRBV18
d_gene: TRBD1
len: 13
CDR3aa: ASSSDRGSTDTQY

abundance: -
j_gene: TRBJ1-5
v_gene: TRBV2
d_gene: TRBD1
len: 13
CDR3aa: ASSARTGSNQPQH

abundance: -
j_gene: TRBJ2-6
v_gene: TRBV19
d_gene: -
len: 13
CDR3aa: ASREFPLGANVLT

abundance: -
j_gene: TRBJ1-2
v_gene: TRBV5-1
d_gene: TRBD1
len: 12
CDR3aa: ASSLGTGNYGYT

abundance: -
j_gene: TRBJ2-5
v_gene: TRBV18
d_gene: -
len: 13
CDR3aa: ASSPAVTSPETQY

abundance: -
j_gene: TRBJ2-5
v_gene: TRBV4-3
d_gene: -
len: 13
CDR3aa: ASSQDVYSRETQY

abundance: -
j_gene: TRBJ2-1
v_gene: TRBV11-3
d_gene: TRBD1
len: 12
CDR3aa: ASSDRGIYNEQF

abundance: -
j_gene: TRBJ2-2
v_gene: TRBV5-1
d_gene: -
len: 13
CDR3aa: ASSLEGGSTGELF

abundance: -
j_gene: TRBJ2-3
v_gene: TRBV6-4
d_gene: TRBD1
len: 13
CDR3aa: ASSDGTGGTDTQY

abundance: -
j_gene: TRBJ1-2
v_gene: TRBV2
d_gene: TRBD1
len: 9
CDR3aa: ASKTGLGYT

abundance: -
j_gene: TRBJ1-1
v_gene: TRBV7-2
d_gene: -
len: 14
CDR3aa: ASSLPSLRGDTEAF

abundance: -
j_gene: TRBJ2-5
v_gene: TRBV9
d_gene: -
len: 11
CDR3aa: ASSAGGQETQY

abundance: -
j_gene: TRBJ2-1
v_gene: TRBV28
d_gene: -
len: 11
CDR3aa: ASTLTVYNEQF

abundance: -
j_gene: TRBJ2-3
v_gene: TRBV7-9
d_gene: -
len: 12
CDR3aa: ASSLDRGTDTQY

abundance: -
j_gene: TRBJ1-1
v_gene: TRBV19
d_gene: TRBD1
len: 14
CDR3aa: ASSPIGQGMNTEAF

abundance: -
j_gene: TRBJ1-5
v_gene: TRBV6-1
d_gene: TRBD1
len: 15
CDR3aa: ASSEAPGQGARQPQH

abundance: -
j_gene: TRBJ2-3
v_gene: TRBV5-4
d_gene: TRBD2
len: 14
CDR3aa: ASSPAGTSATDTQY

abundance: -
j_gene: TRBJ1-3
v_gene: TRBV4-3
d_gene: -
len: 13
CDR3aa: ASSQDGGFGNTIY

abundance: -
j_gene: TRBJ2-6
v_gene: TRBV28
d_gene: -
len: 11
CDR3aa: ASRGLGANVLT